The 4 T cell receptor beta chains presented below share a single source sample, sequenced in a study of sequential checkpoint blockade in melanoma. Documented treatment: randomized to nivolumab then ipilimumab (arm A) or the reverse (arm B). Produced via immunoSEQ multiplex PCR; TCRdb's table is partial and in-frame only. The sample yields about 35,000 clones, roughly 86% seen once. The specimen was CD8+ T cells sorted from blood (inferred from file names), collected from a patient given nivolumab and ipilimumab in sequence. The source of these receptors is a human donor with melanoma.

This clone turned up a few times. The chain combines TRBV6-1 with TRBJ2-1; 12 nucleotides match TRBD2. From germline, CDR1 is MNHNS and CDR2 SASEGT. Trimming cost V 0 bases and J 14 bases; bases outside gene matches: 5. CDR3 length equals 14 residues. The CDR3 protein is CASSEARLAGGEFF. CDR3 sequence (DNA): TGTGCCAGCAGTGAAGCGCGTCTAGCGGGGGGGGAGTTCTTC.

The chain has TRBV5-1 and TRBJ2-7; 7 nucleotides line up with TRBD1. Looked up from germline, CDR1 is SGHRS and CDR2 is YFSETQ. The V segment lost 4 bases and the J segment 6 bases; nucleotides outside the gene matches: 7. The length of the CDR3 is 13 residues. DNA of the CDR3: TGCGCCAGCAGCCGCTCGGCAGGGGGCGAGCAGTACTTC. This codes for CASSRSAGGEQYF.

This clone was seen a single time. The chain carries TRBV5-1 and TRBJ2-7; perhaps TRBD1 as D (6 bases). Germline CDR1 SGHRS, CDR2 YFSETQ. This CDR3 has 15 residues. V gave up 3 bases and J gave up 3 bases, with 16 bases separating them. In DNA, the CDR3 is TGCGCCAGCAGCTCCCCGGGACAAGGCTACTACGAGCAGTACTTC. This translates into CASSSPGQGYYEQYF.

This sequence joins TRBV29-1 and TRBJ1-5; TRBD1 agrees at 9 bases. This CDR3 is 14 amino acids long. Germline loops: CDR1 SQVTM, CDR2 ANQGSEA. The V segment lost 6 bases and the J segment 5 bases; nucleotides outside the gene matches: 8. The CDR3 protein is CSVLQGASDQPQHF. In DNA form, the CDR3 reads TGCAGCGTCTTACAGGGGGCGTCTGATCAGCCCCAGCATTTT. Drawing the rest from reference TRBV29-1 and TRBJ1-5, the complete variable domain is SAVISQKPSRDICQRGTSLTIQCQVDSQVTMMFWYRQQPGQSLTLIATANQGSEATYESGFVIDKFPISRPNLTFSTLTVSNMSPEDSSIYLCSVLQGASDQPQHFGDGTRLSIL.